The following is a TCR beta chain sequence with its context. This sample is part of a study of patients and donors after allogeneic stem cell transplantation. The CDR3 consists of 17 residues. Germline V CDR1 and CDR2: DFQATT, SNEGSKA (reference sequence). The ends lost 5 bases at V and 0 bases at J; junction bases unmatched: 14. TCRdb analysed the RT-PCR reads with MiXCR anew, one entry per CDR3 protein. Found here are about a million distinct CDR3 sequences, approximately 18% of them singletons; the top ten hold 5.5% to 6.5%. The specimen sequenced was blood, either unsorted or a sorted T cell fraction (not recorded which). The origin of this receptor is a human donor who was either an allogeneic HSCT recipient or a stem cell or donor lymphocyte infusion donor (not recorded which). It is not recorded whose cells these are; they may come from a transplant donor. The V gene is TRBV20-1, the J gene TRBJ2-7; 9 positions agree with TRBD2. CDR3 coding DNA: TGCAGTGCTCTCCACCTGGCCCTAGCGGGGTTCTCCTACGAGCAGTACTTC. It yields the protein CSALHLALAGFSYEQYF.